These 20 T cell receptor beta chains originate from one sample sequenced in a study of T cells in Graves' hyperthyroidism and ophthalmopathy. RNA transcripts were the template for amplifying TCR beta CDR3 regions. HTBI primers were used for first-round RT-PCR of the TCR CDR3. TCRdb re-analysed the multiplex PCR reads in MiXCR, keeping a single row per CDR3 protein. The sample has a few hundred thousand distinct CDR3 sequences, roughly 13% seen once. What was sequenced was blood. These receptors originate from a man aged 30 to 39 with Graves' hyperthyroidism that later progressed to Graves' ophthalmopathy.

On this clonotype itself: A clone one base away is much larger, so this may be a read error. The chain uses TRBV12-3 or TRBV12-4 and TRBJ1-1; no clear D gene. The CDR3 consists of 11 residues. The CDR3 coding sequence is TGTGCCAGCAGAGGAACGGCTGAAACTTTCTTT. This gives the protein CASRGTAETFF.

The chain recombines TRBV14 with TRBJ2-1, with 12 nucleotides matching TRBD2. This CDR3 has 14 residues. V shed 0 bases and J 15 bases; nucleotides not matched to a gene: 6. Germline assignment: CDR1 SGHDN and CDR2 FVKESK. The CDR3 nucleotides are TGTGCCAGCAGCCAAGATTCGGCTAGCGGGGGGGGGTTCTTC. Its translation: CASSQDSASGGGFF.

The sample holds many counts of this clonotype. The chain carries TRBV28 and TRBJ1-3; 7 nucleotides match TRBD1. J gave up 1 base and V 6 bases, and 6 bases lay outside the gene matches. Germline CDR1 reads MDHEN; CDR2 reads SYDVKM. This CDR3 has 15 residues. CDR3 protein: CASSTDRWSGNTIYF. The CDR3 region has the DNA TGTGCCAGCAGCACGGACAGGTGGTCTGGAAACACCATATATTTT.

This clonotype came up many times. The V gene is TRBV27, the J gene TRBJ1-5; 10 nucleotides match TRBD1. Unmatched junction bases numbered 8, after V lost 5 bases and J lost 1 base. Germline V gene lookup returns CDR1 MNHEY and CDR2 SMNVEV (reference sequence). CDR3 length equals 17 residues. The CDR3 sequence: CASSPGTGVLSNQPQHF. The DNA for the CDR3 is TGTGCCAGCAGTCCGGGGACAGGGGTCTTAAGCAATCAGCCCCAGCATTTT.

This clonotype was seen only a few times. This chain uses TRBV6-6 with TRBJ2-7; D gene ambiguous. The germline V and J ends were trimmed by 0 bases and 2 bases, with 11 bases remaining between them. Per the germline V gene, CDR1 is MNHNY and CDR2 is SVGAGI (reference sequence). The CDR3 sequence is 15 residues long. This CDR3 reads CASSYSWTAAYEQYF. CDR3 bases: TGTGCCAGCAGTTACTCCTGGACGGCAGCCTACGAGCAGTACTTC.

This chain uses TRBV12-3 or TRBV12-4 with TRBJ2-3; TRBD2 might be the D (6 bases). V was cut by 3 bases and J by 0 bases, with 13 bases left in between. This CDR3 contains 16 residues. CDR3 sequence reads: CASSLGLSTSTDTQYF. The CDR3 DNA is TGTGCCAGCAGTTTGGGACTCTCGACGAGCACAGATACGCAGTATTTT.

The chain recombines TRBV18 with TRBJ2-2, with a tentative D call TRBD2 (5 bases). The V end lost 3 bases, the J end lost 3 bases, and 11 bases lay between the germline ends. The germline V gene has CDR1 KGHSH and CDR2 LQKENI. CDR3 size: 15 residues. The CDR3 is CASSPSAGDTGELFF. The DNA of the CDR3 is TGTGCCAGCTCACCGTCGGCCGGGGACACCGGGGAGCTGTTTTTT.

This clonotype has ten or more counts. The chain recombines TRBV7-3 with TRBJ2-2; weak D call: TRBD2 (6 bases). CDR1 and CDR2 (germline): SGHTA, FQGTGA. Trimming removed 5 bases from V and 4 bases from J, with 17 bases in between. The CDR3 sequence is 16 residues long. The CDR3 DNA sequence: TGTGCCAGCAGCGATTTTAACGGGGGTTCCACCGGGGAGCTGTTTTTT. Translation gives CASSDFNGGSTGELFF. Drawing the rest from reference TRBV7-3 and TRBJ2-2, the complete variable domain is GAGVSQTPSNKVTEKGKYVELRCDPISGHTALYWYRQSLGQGPEFLIYFQGTGAADDSGLPNDRFFAVRPEGSVSTLKIQRTERGDSAVYLCASSDFNGGSTGELFFGEGSRLTVL.

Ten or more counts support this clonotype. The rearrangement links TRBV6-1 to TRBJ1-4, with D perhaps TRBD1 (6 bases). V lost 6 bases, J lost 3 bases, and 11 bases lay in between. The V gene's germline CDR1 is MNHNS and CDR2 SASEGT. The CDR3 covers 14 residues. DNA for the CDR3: TGTGCCAGCAGCAACAGGGTCCCTAATGAAAAACTGTTTTTT. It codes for CASSNRVPNEKLFF.

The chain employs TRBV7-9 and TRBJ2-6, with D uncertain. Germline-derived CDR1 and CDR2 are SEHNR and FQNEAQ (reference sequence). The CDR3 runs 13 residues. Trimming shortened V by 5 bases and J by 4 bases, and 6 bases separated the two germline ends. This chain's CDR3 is CASSKFGANVLTF. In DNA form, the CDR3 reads TGTGCCAGCAGCAAGTTCGGGGCCAACGTCCTGACTTTC.

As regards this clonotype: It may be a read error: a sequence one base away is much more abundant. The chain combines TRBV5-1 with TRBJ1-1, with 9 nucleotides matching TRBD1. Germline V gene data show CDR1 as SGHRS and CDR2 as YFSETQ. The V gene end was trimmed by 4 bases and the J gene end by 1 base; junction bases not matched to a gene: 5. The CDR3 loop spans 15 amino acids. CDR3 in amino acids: CASSKGQGANTEAFF. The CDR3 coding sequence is TGCGCCAGCAGCAAGGGACAGGGCGCGAACACTGAAGCTTTCTTT.

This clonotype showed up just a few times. In nucleotides, the CDR3 is TGCAGTGCTAGAGTCCAGGGGTTCTTAACTAATGAAAAACTGTTTTTT. Protein product: CSARVQGFLTNEKLFF. This chain links TRBV20-1 with TRBJ1-4; D may be TRBD1 (6 bases). Germline lookup yields CDR1 DFQATT and CDR2 SNEGSKA (reference sequence). The V and J ends lost 1 base and 1 base respectively, with 13 bases between them. There are 16 residues in the CDR3.

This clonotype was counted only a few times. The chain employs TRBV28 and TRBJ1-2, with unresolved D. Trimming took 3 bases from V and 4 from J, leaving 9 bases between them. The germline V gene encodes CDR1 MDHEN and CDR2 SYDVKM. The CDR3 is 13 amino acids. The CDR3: CASSLKGSYGYTF. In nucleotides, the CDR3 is TGTGCCAGCAGTTTGAAAGGGTCCTATGGCTACACCTTC.

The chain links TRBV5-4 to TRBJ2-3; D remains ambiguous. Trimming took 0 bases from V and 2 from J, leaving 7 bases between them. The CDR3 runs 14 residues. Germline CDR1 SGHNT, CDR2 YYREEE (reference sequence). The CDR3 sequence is CASSLESATDTQYF. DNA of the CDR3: TGTGCCAGCAGCTTGGAGTCAGCCACAGATACGCAGTATTTT.

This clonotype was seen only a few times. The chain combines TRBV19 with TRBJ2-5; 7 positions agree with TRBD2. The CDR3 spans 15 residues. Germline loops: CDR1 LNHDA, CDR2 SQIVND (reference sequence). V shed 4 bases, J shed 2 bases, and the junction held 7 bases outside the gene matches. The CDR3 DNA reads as TGTGCCAGTAGTACCGTGACTAGCCGACAAGAGACCCAGTACTTC. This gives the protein CASSTVTSRQETQYF.

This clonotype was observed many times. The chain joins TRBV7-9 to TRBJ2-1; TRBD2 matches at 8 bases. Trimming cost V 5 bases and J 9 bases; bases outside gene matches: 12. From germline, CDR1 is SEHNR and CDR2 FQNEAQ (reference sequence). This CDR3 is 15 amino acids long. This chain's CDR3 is CASSKPGTSGSEQFF. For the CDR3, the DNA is TGTGCCAGCAGCAAACCGGGTACTAGCGGTAGTGAGCAGTTCTTC.

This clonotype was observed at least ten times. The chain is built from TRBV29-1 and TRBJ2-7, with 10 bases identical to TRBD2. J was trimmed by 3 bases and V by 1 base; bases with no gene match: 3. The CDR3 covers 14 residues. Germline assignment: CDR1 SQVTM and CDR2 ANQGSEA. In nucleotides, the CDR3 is TGCAGCGTTGAAGCGGTAGCGGGGGGCTACGAGCAGTACTTC. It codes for CSVEAVAGGYEQYF.

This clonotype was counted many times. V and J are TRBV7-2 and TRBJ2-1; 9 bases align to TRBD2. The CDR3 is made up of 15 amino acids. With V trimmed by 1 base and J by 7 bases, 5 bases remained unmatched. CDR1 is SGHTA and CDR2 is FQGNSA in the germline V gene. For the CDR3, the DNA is TGTGCCAGCAGCTTAGTAAGCGGGGGGACGAATGAGCAGTTCTTC. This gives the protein CASSLVSGGTNEQFF.

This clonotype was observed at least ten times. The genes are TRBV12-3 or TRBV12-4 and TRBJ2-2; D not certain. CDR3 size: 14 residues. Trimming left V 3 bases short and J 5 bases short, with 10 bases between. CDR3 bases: TGTGCCAGCAGTTTTAGTGGATGGACCGGGGAGCTGTTTTTT. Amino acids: CASSFSGWTGELFF.

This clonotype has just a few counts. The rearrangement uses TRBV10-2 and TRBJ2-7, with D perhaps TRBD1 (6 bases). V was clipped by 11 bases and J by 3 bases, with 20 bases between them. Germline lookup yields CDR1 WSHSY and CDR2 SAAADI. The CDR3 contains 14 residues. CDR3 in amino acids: CAASRDTHYYEQYF. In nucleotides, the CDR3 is TGCGCCGCCTCTCGGGACACACATTACTACGAGCAGTACTTC.